This T cell receptor beta chain was sequenced during a study of T cells in Graves' hyperthyroidism and ophthalmopathy. Germline CDR1 reads SGHRS; CDR2 reads YFSETQ. There are 15 residues in the CDR3. V lost 4 bases and J lost 3, with 17 bases in between. Template material for amplifying TCR beta CDR3 regions consisted of RNA transcripts. A first-round RT-PCR of the TCR CDR3 used the HTBI primer set. TCRdb fed the multiplex PCR reads into MiXCR, producing one record per CDR3 protein. The sample has hundreds of thousands of distinct CDR3 sequences; about 20% are singletons. Input material: blood. The TCR originated in a woman aged 70-85 years with Graves' ophthalmopathy. The chain combines TRBV5-1 with TRBJ2-7, with D maybe TRBD1 (5 bases). The CDR3 bases are TGCGCCAGCAGCCCGAATCCAACAGGCCTCTACGAGCAGTACTTC. Translation gives CASSPNPTGLYEQYF. The full variable domain, rest sourced from reference TRBV5-1 and TRBJ2-7, is KAGVTQTPRYLIKTRGQQVTLSCSPISGHRSVSWYQQTPGQGLQFLFEYFSETQRNKGNFPGRFSGRQFSNSRSEMNVSTLELGDSALYLCASSPNPTGLYEQYFGPGTRLTVT.